Here is one T cell receptor (beta chain) with its context. Its antigen is undetermined. The CDR3 consists of 15 residues. The trim removed 0 bases at V and 3 bases at J, leaving 7 bases unmatched. Germline loops: CDR1 GTSNPN, CDR2 SVGIG (reference sequence). The data were taken from a study of T cell responses to AZD1222 COVID-19 vaccine. General observations from the study: Two AZD1222 doses significantly raised spike-specific TCR breadth and depth over controls. No day 14 peak samples; only post-peak repertoires were characterized. Dominant CD4 TCR responses targeted spike regions 160-218 and 743-854.

Data came from immunoSEQ multiplex PCR; TCRdb stores just in-frame clones and leaves some out. The table includes about 120,000 clones, over 85% detected once. The starting material was peripheral blood, obtained on day 0 of AZD1222 vaccination. The gene calls are TRBV30 and TRBJ2-5, with 7 bases identical to TRBD2. This receptor was obtained from an adult in good health. This CDR3 reads CAWSVLRGGEETQYF. The CDR3 nucleotides are TGTGCCTGGAGTGTACTGCGCGGGGGAGAAGAGACCCAGTACTTC.